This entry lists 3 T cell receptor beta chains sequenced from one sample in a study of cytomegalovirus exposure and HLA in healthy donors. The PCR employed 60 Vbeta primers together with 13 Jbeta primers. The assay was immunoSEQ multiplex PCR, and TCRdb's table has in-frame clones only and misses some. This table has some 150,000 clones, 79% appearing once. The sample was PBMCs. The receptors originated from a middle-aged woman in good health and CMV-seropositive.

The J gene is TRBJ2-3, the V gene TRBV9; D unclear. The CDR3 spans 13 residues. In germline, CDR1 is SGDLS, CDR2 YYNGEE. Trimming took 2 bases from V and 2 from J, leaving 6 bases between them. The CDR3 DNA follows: TGTGCCAGCAGCGTCCAGATCACAGATACGCAGTATTTT. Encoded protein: CASSVQITDTQYF.

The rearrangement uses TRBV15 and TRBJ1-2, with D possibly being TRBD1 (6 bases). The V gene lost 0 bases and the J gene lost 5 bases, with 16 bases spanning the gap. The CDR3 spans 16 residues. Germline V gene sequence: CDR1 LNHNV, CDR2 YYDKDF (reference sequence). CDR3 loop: CATSRDLQGLVYGYTF. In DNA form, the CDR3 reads TGTGCCACCAGCAGAGATTTACAGGGCCTCGTTTATGGCTACACCTTC.

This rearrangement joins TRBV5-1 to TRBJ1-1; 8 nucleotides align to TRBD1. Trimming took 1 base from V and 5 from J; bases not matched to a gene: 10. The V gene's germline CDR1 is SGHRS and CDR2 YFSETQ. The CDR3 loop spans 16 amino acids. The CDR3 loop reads CASSLNLGQGRTEAFF. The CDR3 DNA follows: TGCGCCAGCAGCTTGAACCTAGGACAGGGAAGAACTGAAGCTTTCTTT.